This entry lists 5 T cell receptor beta chains sequenced from one sample in a study of T-cell reconstitution after alpha-beta-depleted transplantation in children. As it was prepared, the TCRbeta library received unique molecular identifiers. Via MiXCR, TCRdb re-called the PCR reads, giving one row per CDR3 protein. Of some 550,000 distinct CDR3 sequences in the sample, about 21% are singletons; the top ten hold over 12%. Sequences were derived from PBMCs, mostly from graft donor cells, sampled 360 days after TCRalphabeta/CD19-depleted stem cell transplant. The source of these receptors is a boy under two years old who had a stem cell transplant for acute myeloid leukemia, so the T cells may come from the graft donor.

This clonotype has a count of ten or more. The V and J genes are TRBV28 and TRBJ2-1; D not certain. The V gene lost 8 bases and the J gene lost 0 bases, with 8 bases spanning the gap. CDR1 and CDR2 from the germline V gene are MDHEN and SYDVKM. The CDR3 sequence is 13 residues long. In DNA form, the CDR3 reads TGTGCCAGCGGGTGGCACTCCTACAATGAGCAGTTCTTC. Its translation is CASGWHSYNEQFF.

V and J are TRBV12-3 or TRBV12-4 and TRBJ2-1; no reliable D call. CDR3 length equals 13 residues. V was shortened by 6 bases and J by 15 bases, with 21 bases between the two germline ends. The CDR3 is CASRTSANLIRFF. The CDR3 bases are TGTGCCAGCAGGACCTCGGCTAATTTGATCCGGTTCTTC.

The V call is TRBV12-3 or TRBV12-4, the J call TRBJ1-2; 7 nucleotides line up with TRBD1. With V trimmed by 6 bases and J by 5 bases, 9 bases remained unmatched. The CDR3 runs to 14 residues. The CDR3 sequence is CASSPGGRGYGYTF. In DNA form, the CDR3 reads TGTGCCAGCAGCCCTGGGGGCAGGGGGTATGGCTACACCTTC.

V and J are TRBV29-1 and TRBJ2-5; D is perhaps TRBD1 (6 bases). The germline V gene has CDR1 SQVTM and CDR2 ANQGSEA. This CDR3 comprises 16 residues. Trimming took 4 bases from V and 0 from J, leaving 18 bases between them. CDR3 sequence: CSVVLLSTGYQETQYF. The CDR3 bases are TGCAGCGTTGTGCTCCTCTCGACAGGTTACCAAGAGACCCAGTACTTC.

This chain connects TRBV9 to TRBJ2-3, with TRBD2 matching 10 bases. Trimming at V came to 2 bases and at J to 1 base, leaving 10 bases not matched to a gene. CDR1 is SGDLS, CDR2 YYNGEE, per germline. The CDR3 has 18 amino acids. CDR3 DNA sequence: TGTGCCAGCAGCGTCAGAGCTAGCGGGGGCGACGGCACAGATACGCAGTATTTT. It encodes CASSVRASGGDGTDTQYF. The full variable domain, in which reference TRBV9 and TRBJ2-3 provide the parts outside the CDR3, is DSGVTQTPKHLITATGQRVTLRCSPRSGDLSVYWYQQSLDQGLQFLIQYYNGEERAKGNILERFSAQQFPDLHSELNLSSLELGDSALYFCASSVRASGGDGTDTQYFGPGTRLTVL.